This T cell receptor beta chain emerged from a study of OX40 agonist ivuxolimab in advanced cancers. Assay: immunoSEQ multiplex PCR; the TCRdb copy retains only in-frame clones and omits some. Of about 64,000 clones in the sample, 88% were seen once. Trimming removed 4 bases from V and 1 base from J, with 11 bases in between. The CDR3 is made up of 14 amino acids. CDR1 and CDR2 from the germline V gene are LNHDA and SQIVND (reference sequence). The specimen was CD4+ or CD8+ T cells sorted from blood, collected in a trial of the OX40 agonist ivuxolimab. The source of this sequence is an adult with an advanced solid tumor such as melanoma, head and neck, liver or kidney cancer. This chain joins TRBV19 and TRBJ2-7; D remains unclear. CDR3 protein: CASSSQSSSYEQYF. The CDR3 DNA reads TGTGCCAGTAGTAGTCAGTCGAGTTCCTACGAGCAGTACTTC.